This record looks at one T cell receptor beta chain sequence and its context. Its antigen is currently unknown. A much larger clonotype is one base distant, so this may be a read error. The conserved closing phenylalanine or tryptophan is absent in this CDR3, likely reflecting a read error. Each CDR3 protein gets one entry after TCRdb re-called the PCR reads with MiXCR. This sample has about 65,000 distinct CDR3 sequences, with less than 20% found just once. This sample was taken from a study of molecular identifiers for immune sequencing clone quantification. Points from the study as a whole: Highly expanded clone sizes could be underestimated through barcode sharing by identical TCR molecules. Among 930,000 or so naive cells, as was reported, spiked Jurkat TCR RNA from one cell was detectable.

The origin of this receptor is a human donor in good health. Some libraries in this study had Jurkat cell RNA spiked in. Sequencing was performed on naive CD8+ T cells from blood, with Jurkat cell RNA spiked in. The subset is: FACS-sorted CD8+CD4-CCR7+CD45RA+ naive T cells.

CDR3 amino acids: CASSLAPSGRTDTQYS. The CDR3 DNA reads as TGTGCCAGCAGCTTGGCCCCTAGCGGGAGAACAGATACGCAGTATTCT. This chain connects TRBV5-5 to TRBJ2-3, with 10 nucleotides matching TRBD2. Unmatched junction bases numbered 4, after V lost 0 bases and J lost 3 bases. CDR1 is SGHKS, CDR2 YYEKEE, per germline (reference sequence). The CDR3 is 16 amino acids.